These T cell receptor beta chains were read from a single sample in a study of OX40 agonist ivuxolimab in advanced cancers. The table came from immunoSEQ multiplex PCR; TCRdb's copy has only in-frame clones and leaves some out. The sample shows fewer than 35,000 clones, around nine tenths of them seen only once. Source: CD4+ or CD8+ T cells sorted from blood, taken in a trial of the OX40 agonist ivuxolimab. These receptors were collected from an adult with an advanced solid tumor such as melanoma, head and neck, liver or kidney cancer. CDR3s include the opening cysteine and the closing phenylalanine or tryptophan. The order of the fields is V gene, J gene, CDR3 length, D gene, clone size, CDR3 DNA, CDR3 protein. The D gene is left open where the match is weak. Expanded clones get a size class; other rows say once, few or many, or leave the size out.

TRBV9	TRBJ2-7	13	-	few	TGTGCCAGCAGCGCGGGACATTCCTACGAGCAGTACTTC	CASSAGHSYEQYF
TRBV11-2	TRBJ1-1	10	-	-	TGTGCCAGCAGGGTCACTGAAGCTTTCTTT	CASRVTEAFF
TRBV28	TRBJ1-6	17	-	-	TGTGCCAGCAGTCCTGGAGACATGCGCTCCTATAATTCACCCCTCCACTTT	CASSPGDMRSYNSPLHF
TRBV28	TRBJ1-2	13	-	-	TGTGCCAGCAGTTCGGACTGGGGCCTAGGCTACACCTTC	CASSSDWGLGYTF
TRBV21-1	TRBJ1-4	15	-	-	TGTGCCAGCAGCCGACTCGGGCAGCGTGGGGAAAAACTGTTTTTT	CASSRLGQRGEKLFF
TRBV6-6	TRBJ2-7	13	-	-	TGTGCCAGCAGTCCCAAGACGCTTTACGAGCAGTACTTC	CASSPKTLYEQYF
TRBV5-1	TRBJ2-1	12	-	-	TGCGCCAGCAGCTTGTTGGGGAATGAGCAGTTCTTC	CASSLLGNEQFF
TRBV18	TRBJ2-7	15	-	-	TGTGCCAGCTCACCAGGGGCCACTAGTCACTACGAGCAGTACTTC	CASSPGATSHYEQYF
TRBV7-6	TRBJ2-1	14	-	-	TGTGCCAGCAGCTCCACCGGGGGCGGTAATGAGCAGTTCTTC	CASSSTGGGNEQFF
TRBV10-1	TRBJ2-1	13	-	-	TGCGCCAGCAGTGATGGCAAAGGTGGTGCAAGGGTCTTC	CASSDGKGGARVF
TRBV28	TRBJ2-2	18	-	-	TGTGCCAGCAGTCCCAAATTTGACGTGCACGCGAACACCGGGGAGCTGTTTTTT	CASSPKFDVHANTGELFF
TRBV4-1	TRBJ1-3	15	-	-	TGCGCCAGCAGCCCCCGGACAGTCTCTGGAAACACCATATATTTT	CASSPRTVSGNTIYF
TRBV9	TRBJ2-1	11	-	-	TGTGCCAGCAGTGGCCTCAATGAGCAGTTCTTC	CASSGLNEQFF
TRBV19	TRBJ2-7	12	-	-	TGTGCCAGTAGTATACCGGGCTACGAGCAGTACTTC	CASSIPGYEQYF
TRBV7-9	TRBJ2-5	15	-	-	TGTGCCAGCAGCTTAGCGGTGGGCAGAAAAGAGACCCAGTACTTC	CASSLAVGRKETQYF
TRBV30	TRBJ1-2	12	-	-	TGTGCCTGGATTGGGTACAACTATGGCTACACCTTC	CAWIGYNYGYTF
TRBV5-6	TRBJ1-2	14	-	-	TGTGCCAGCAGCTATGTGTGGCAGAACTATGGCTACACCTTC	CASSYVWQNYGYTF
TRBV7-3	TRBJ1-4	13	TRBD1	-	TGTGCCAGCAGCTTAGGGACAGGGGAAAAACTGTTTTTT	CASSLGTGEKLFF
TRBV6-1	TRBJ2-3	16	TRBD2	once	TGTGCCAGCAGTGTTCTAGCGGGGGGGCCTGAAGATACGCAGTATTTT	CASSVLAGGPEDTQYF
TRBV13	TRBJ2-7	13	TRBD1	-	TGTGCCAGCAGGAGACAGGGTTTCTACGAGCAGTACTTC	CASRRQGFYEQYF